What follows are 32 T cell receptor beta chains derived from one specimen sequenced in a study of blood T cells in healthy people across ages. A J-beta primer mix and a sample-barcoded 5' primer were used in a second PCR of about 7 to 12 cycles. TCRdb redid the calling of the 5' RACE reads with MiXCR, one entry per CDR3 protein. The table includes some 850,000 distinct CDR3 sequences, about a quarter detected once. These data also formed part of another study, on T cells of mothers and their children.

Specimen: blood. These receptors were collected from a boy younger than 18 in good health.

This clonotype appeared a few times. The rearrangement links TRBV3-1 to TRBJ1-5, with 11 positions matching TRBD1. The junction had 8 bases not matched to a gene; V was cut back by 4 bases and J by 9 bases. Germline V lookup: CDR1 LGHDT, CDR2 YNNKEL (reference sequence). CDR3 size: 15 residues. The CDR3 loop reads CASSRGTGGSAPQHF. CDR3 coding DNA: TGTGCCAGCAGCCGCGGGACAGGGGGATCGGCGCCCCAGCATTTT.

This clonotype was observed a few times. The CDR3 spells CASMVRWGDTEAFF. CDR3 coding DNA: TGTGCCAGCATGGTCCGATGGGGGGACACTGAAGCTTTCTTT. The chain links TRBV12-3 or TRBV12-4 to TRBJ1-1, with D perhaps TRBD1 (5 bases). Trimming left V 7 bases short and J 3 bases short, with 15 bases between. The CDR3 extends over 14 amino acids.

V is TRBV11-3 and J is TRBJ2-5; tentatively, D is TRBD1 (5 bases). The CDR3 is made up of 15 amino acids. From germline, CDR1 is SGHNT and CDR2 YENEEA. Trimming cost V 6 bases and J 3 bases, with 17 bases left between them. CDR3 sequence reads: CASSSTGRVEETQYF. DNA for the CDR3: TGTGCCAGCAGTTCAACCGGCAGGGTCGAAGAGACCCAGTACTTC.

The rearrangement uses TRBV10-3 and TRBJ2-1, with 8 positions matching TRBD2. Near its end, the DNA agrees better with TRBJ2-5, so the J call may be wrong. CDR1 is ENHRY and CDR2 is SYGVKD in the germline V gene. The CDR3 is 15 amino acids. CDR3 sequence (DNA): TGTGCCATCAGTCGCTCAGCGGGGGTAAAGGAGACCCAGTACTTC. Its protein is CAISRSAGVKETQYF.

The chain combines TRBV29-1 with TRBJ2-7, with D maybe TRBD1 (5 bases). V lost 4 bases and J lost 0, with 13 bases in between. This CDR3 has 14 residues. Germline-derived CDR1 and CDR2 are SQVTM and ANQGSEA. The CDR3 reads CSVGRQKSSYEQYF. Here the CDR3 DNA reads TGCAGCGTTGGGAGACAGAAAAGCTCCTACGAGCAGTACTTC.

CDR3 region: CANSPDGIYGYTF. In nucleotides, the CDR3 is TGTGCCAACAGCCCCGACGGAATCTATGGCTACACCTTC. V gene TRBV6-5 combines with J gene TRBJ1-2; D remains unclear. Germline V gene data show CDR1 as MNHEY and CDR2 as SVGAGI. The CDR3 spans 13 residues. The V and J ends lost 10 bases and 4 bases respectively, with 16 bases between them.

V usage is TRBV24-1 and J usage is TRBJ1-5; D gene uncertain. V was cut by 4 bases and J by 1 base, with 4 bases left in between. CDR3 length equals 13 residues. Looked up from germline, CDR1 is KGHDR and CDR2 is SFDVKD. CDR3 nucleotides: TGTGCCACCAGTGAGGCCAGCAATCAGCCCCAGCATTTT. Translating it yields CATSEASNQPQHF.

About this clonotype: This may stem from a read error, because a much larger clone lies one nucleotide away. The chain recombines TRBV6-5 with TRBJ1-5; D call uncertain. The germline CDR1 and CDR2 sequences are MNHEY and SVGAGI. The CDR3 has 15 residues. V gave up 2 bases and J gave up 4 bases, with 12 bases separating them. The chain's CDR3 is CASSYSSGRNQPQHF. CDR3 DNA sequence: TGTGCCAGCAGTTACAGTTCAGGAAGAAATCAGCCCCAGCATTTT.

The sample holds one count of this clonotype. The genes are TRBV29-1 and TRBJ2-3, with D tentatively TRBD2 (6 bases). Between the trimmed V and J ends, which lost 5 bases and 2 bases, there was a span of 11 bases. CDR1 is SQVTM and CDR2 is ANQGSEA in the germline V gene. This CDR3 region has 13 residues. The CDR3 DNA is TGCAGCGTTCCAGGAGGGGTCACAGATACGCAGTATTTT. This translates into CSVPGGVTDTQYF.

This clonotype was detected only a few times. The chain joins TRBV7-9 to TRBJ2-5; a weak D match, TRBD2 (5 bases). The J call is uncertain, as TRBJ2-1 better fits the DNA end. CDR3 size: 16 residues. Germline V lookup: CDR1 SEHNR, CDR2 FQNEAQ (reference sequence). CDR3 in amino acids: CASSFVWPDSPGRQFF. CDR3 sequence (DNA): TGTGCCAGCAGCTTCGTTTGGCCGGACTCCCCGGGGAGGCAGTTCTTC.

This clonotype appeared a few times. The chain employs TRBV5-1 and TRBJ2-2, with 8 bases fitting TRBD2. Germline trimming cut 2 bases from V and 4 bases from J; bases unmatched to any gene: 4. The CDR3 has 15 residues. The germline gives CDR1 SGHRS, CDR2 YFSETQ. This CDR3 is CASSLRLAGTGELFF. DNA for the CDR3: TGCGCCAGCAGCTTACGGCTAGCGGGCACCGGGGAGCTGTTTTTT.

In this sample, this clonotype turned up a few times. The rearrangement uses TRBV20-1 and TRBJ2-5, with 7 bases that match TRBD1. V lost 2 bases, J lost 2 bases, and 8 bases stayed unmatched. Germline loops: CDR1 DFQATT, CDR2 SNEGSKA (reference sequence). There are 15 residues in the CDR3. CDR3 in amino acids: CSARHNLGQQETQYF. The CDR3 region has the DNA TGCAGTGCTAGACACAACTTGGGACAGCAAGAGACCCAGTACTTC.

The chain joins TRBV10-3 to TRBJ2-3, with 8 bases matching TRBD2. The CDR3 is 21 residues long. CDR1 and CDR2 from the germline V gene are ENHRY and SYGVKD. The ends lost 2 bases at V and 2 bases at J; junction bases unmatched: 21. The CDR3 loop reads CAISEPAAPFSGGAYTDTQYF. CDR3 bases: TGTGCCATCAGTGAGCCGGCTGCCCCCTTTTCCGGGGGGGCCTACACAGATACGCAGTATTTT.

The CDR3 region has the DNA TGTGCCAGCAGTCGCCCGGGACTAGTAAAAGAGACCCAGTACTTC. It is translated as CASSRPGLVKETQYF. The chain is built from TRBV12-3 or TRBV12-4 and TRBJ2-5; TRBD2 agrees at 8 bases. V shed 5 bases and J 3 bases; nucleotides not matched to a gene: 8. The CDR3 covers 15 residues.

The CDR3, as DNA: TGCGCCAGCAGTGAAGGGGGCTTGCAGTTCTTC. This gives the protein CASSEGGLQFF. The genes are TRBV10-1 and TRBJ2-5, with 7 bases fitting TRBD1. The DNA end is a closer match to TRBJ2-1, so the J assignment may be wrong. Germline CDR1 reads WNHNN; CDR2 reads SYGVQD (reference sequence). CDR3 length: 11 residues.

In this sample, this clonotype turned up a few times. V and J are TRBV10-2 and TRBJ2-3; 10 bases map to TRBD2. The CDR3 runs to 16 residues. From germline, CDR1 is WSHSY and CDR2 SAAADI. V lost 4 bases, J lost 4 bases, and 8 bases stayed unmatched. CDR3 sequence (DNA): TGCGCCAGCAGTGCCCCAGCGGGGGGGCCGGCAGATACGCAGTATTTT. It yields the protein CASSAPAGGPADTQYF.

This chain uses TRBV20-1 with TRBJ2-2, with D perhaps TRBD1 or TRBD2 (5 bases each). Trimming took 8 bases from V and 7 from J, leaving 20 bases between them. In germline, CDR1 is DFQATT, CDR2 SNEGSKA (reference sequence). The CDR3 covers 14 residues. In DNA form, the CDR3 reads TGCAGTACTCGACGGGGCAGGGTTGACGGGGAGCTGTTTTTT. This sequence encodes CSTRRGRVDGELFF.

This clonotype was found a few times. This chain uses TRBV30 with TRBJ1-1; 9 positions agree with TRBD1. Losses at the gene ends were 3 bases for V and 11 bases for J; bases not matched to a gene: 10. The CDR3 has 13 amino acids. Germline lookup yields CDR1 GTSNPN and CDR2 SVGIG (reference sequence). The CDR3 sequence: CAWSRQGVGPAFF. As DNA, the CDR3 is TGTGCCTGGAGCCGACAGGGGGTTGGTCCGGCTTTCTTT.

The J gene is TRBJ2-6, the V gene TRBV6-6; the D is unclear. The CDR3 is 16 residues long. V was cut by 4 bases and J by 2 bases, with 12 bases left in between. Looked up from germline, CDR1 is MNHNY and CDR2 is SVGAGI (reference sequence). The CDR3 sequence is CASSFQVETGANVLTF. The CDR3 DNA sequence: TGTGCCAGCAGTTTCCAGGTGGAAACTGGGGCCAACGTCCTGACTTTC.

V and J are TRBV9 and TRBJ2-1; tentatively, D is TRBD1 (6 bases). The CDR3 covers 13 residues. Germline CDR1 reads SGDLS; CDR2 reads YYNGEE. Between the trimmed V and J ends, which lost 3 bases and 6 bases, there was a span of 10 bases. This chain's CDR3 is CASSGGLTNEQFF. The CDR3 DNA reads as TGTGCCAGCAGCGGGGGGCTAACCAATGAGCAGTTCTTC.

The table lists this clonotype with a few counts. V usage is TRBV7-2 and J usage is TRBJ2-5; TRBD2 is a possible D gene (6 bases). The DNA matches TRBJ2-1 better at its end, which makes the J call doubtful. CDR1 and CDR2 (germline): SGHTA, FQGNSA. CDR3 length: 16 residues. The CDR3 DNA reads TGTGCCAGCAGCTTGGGGGGAGCACTTTATAACAATGAGCAGTTCTTC. The encoded protein is CASSLGGALYNNEQFF.

This clonotype occurred once. This rearrangement joins TRBV7-9 to TRBJ2-3; tentatively, D is TRBD1 or TRBD2 (6 bases each). V gave up 1 base and J gave up 3 bases, with 14 bases separating them. The CDR3 spans 16 residues. The germline gives CDR1 SEHNR, CDR2 FQNEAQ (reference sequence). CDR3: CASSLGGGGRTDTQYF. In DNA, the CDR3 is TGTGCCAGCAGCTTAGGAGGAGGGGGACGTACAGATACGCAGTATTTT.

This clonotype was seen ten or more times. The rearrangement joins TRBV6-5 to TRBJ1-2, with 8 positions matching TRBD1. The V gene's germline CDR1 is MNHEY and CDR2 SVGAGI. This CDR3 region has 13 residues. The V segment lost 6 bases and the J segment 6 bases; nucleotides outside the gene matches: 6. CDR3 sequence: CASSPNRGDGYTF. CDR3 DNA: TGTGCCAGCAGCCCCAACAGGGGGGATGGCTACACCTTC.

This clonotype was seen more than once but under ten times. The rearrangement uses TRBV5-1 and TRBJ2-7; 9 nucleotides match TRBD1. Germline CDR1 SGHRS, CDR2 YFSETQ. The V gene end was trimmed by 0 bases and the J gene end by 2 bases; junction bases not matched to a gene: 9. The CDR3 has 17 amino acids. DNA for the CDR3: TGCGCCAGCAGCTTGGGGGCTAACAGGGGGCGAGCCTACGAGCAGTACTTC. Its translation: CASSLGANRGRAYEQYF.

V usage is TRBV27 and J usage is TRBJ2-3; 16 bases match TRBD2. CDR1 is MNHEY, CDR2 SMNVEV, per germline (reference sequence). V was pared by 1 base and J by 2 bases, with 6 bases of the junction left unmatched. The CDR3 consists of 19 residues. The chain's CDR3 is CASSLLGLAGGRDTDTQYF. DNA of the CDR3: TGTGCCAGCAGTTTATTGGGACTAGCGGGAGGGCGGGACACAGATACGCAGTATTTT.

This clonotype was seen at least ten times. The genes are TRBV27 and TRBJ2-5; 7 bases agree with TRBD2. From germline, CDR1 is MNHEY and CDR2 SMNVEV (reference sequence). V trimming: 5 bases; J trimming: 7 bases; junction bases outside the gene matches: 13. This CDR3 has 15 amino acids. The CDR3 bases are TGTGCCAGCAGTACCCGGGCCCAAACGGGGGGGACCCAGTACTTC. It encodes CASSTRAQTGGTQYF.

This clonotype was recorded a few times. The chain has TRBV11-1 and TRBJ1-3; D may be TRBD1 (5 bases). The length of the CDR3 is 14 residues. Germline CDR1 SGHAT, CDR2 FQDESV (reference sequence). V lost 5 bases to trimming and J lost 5 bases, with 13 bases between them. DNA of the CDR3: TGTGCCAGCAGCATCGGGGCCCAACGAAACACCATATATTTT. Its translation is CASSIGAQRNTIYF.

A remark on this clonotype: One junction end disagrees with the germline gene, perhaps due to a read error. V usage is TRBV7-2 and J usage is TRBJ2-5; D gene ambiguous. The CDR3 contains 14 residues. CDR1 and CDR2 from the germline V gene are SGHTA and FQGNSA. Here the CDR3 reads CAGSLVSFQETQYF. The CDR3 coding sequence is TGTGCCGGCAGCTTAGTATCTTTCCAAGAGACCCAGTACTTC.

This clonotype was seen only a few times. The chain combines TRBV6-1 with TRBJ2-3; 9 bases are shared with TRBD2. Losses at the gene ends were 3 bases for V and 6 bases for J; bases not matched to a gene: 7. Germline CDR1 and CDR2: MNHNS and SASEGT. There are 15 residues in the CDR3. CDR3 sequence: CASSENSGGSDTQYF. The DNA for the CDR3 is TGTGCCAGCAGTGAGAATAGCGGGGGCTCTGATACGCAGTATTTT.

In its sample, this clonotype was seen many times. The chain uses TRBV3-1 and TRBJ2-1; D gene unclear. V was clipped by 4 bases and J by 4 bases, with 5 bases between them. The V gene's germline CDR1 is LGHDT and CDR2 YNNKEL (reference sequence). This CDR3 is built from 12 residues. The CDR3 DNA reads TGTGCCAGCAGCCGAACATACAATGAGCAGTTCTTC. Its translation: CASSRTYNEQFF.

This clonotype turned up a few times. The chain joins TRBV6-1 to TRBJ2-1; weak D call: TRBD2 (5 bases). TRBJ2-7 explains the end of the DNA better; the J call may be wrong. This CDR3 contains 14 residues. Germline loops: CDR1 MNHNS, CDR2 SASEGT. CDR3 bases: TGTGCCAGTAGCGTGGGTCGAGGTTCCTACGAGCAGTACTTC. Its protein is CASSVGRGSYEQYF.

The rearrangement joins TRBV12-3 or TRBV12-4 to TRBJ2-5; D unclear. CDR3 size: 14 residues. Deletions cut 4 bases from V and 9 bases from J, with 18 bases between. Here the CDR3 reads CASSYLNSVGPQYF. The CDR3 bases are TGTGCCAGCAGTTATTTGAACAGTGTAGGTCCCCAGTACTTC.